This T cell receptor beta chain derives from a study of blood T cell repertoires in COVID-19. Germline CDR1 WSHSY, CDR2 SAAADI. The V gene end was trimmed by 4 bases and the J gene end by 4 bases; junction bases not matched to a gene: 5. The CDR3 totals 14 residues. The assay was immunoSEQ multiplex PCR, and TCRdb's table has in-frame clones only and misses some. The sample contains more than 250,000 clones, approximately 90% of which appear only once. What was sequenced was peripheral blood. This clonotype was sampled from a man aged 18 to 30 with active or convalescent COVID-19. This chain joins TRBV10-2 and TRBJ2-5; 8 positions agree with TRBD1. DNA for the CDR3: TGCGCCAGCAGTGCGGCGGACAGGGCAGAGACCCAGTACTTC. It translates to CASSAADRAETQYF.